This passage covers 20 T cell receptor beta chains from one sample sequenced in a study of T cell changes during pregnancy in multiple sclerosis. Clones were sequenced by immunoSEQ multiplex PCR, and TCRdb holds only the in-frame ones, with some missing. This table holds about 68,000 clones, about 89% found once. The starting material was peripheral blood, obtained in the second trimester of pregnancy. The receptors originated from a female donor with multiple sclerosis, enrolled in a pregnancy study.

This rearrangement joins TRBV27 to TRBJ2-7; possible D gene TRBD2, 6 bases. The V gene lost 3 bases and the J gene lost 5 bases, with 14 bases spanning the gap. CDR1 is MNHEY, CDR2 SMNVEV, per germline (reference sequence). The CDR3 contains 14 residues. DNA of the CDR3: TGTGCCAGCAGTTTCGGTGGTTGGGAGGACGAGCAGTACTTC. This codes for CASSFGGWEDEQYF.

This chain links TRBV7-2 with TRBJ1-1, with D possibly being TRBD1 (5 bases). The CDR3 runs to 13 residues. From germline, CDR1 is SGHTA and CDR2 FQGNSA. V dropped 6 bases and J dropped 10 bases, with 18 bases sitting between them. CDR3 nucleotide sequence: TGTGCCAGCAGGCAACGACTCTTGGGGGGAGCTTTCTTT. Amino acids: CASRQRLLGGAFF. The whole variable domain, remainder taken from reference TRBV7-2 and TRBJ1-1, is GAGVSQSPSNKVTEKGKDVELRCDPISGHTALYWYRQSLGQGLEFLIYFQGNSAPDKSGLPSDRFSAERTGGSVSTLTIQRTQQEDSAVYLCASRQRLLGGAFFGQGTRLTVV.

The CDR3 sequence: CASSMGTGFQGGGYTF. CDR3 DNA: TGTGCCAGTAGTATGGGAACGGGGTTCCAAGGTGGAGGCTACACCTTC. V usage is TRBV19 and J usage is TRBJ1-2; the D is unclear. From germline, CDR1 is LNHDA and CDR2 SQIVND (reference sequence). The CDR3 is 16 amino acids. V lost 3 bases and J lost 8, with 22 bases in between. The entire variable domain, with the rest obtained from reference TRBV19 and TRBJ1-2, is as follows: DGGITQSPKYLFRKEGQNVTLSCEQNLNHDAMYWYRQDPGQGLRLIYYSQIVNDFQKGDIAEGYSVSREKKESFPLTVTSAQKNPTAFYLCASSMGTGFQGGGYTFGSGTRLTVV.

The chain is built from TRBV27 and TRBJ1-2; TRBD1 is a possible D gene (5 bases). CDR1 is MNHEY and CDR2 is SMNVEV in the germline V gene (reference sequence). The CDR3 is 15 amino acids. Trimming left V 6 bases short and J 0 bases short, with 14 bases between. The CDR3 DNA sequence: TGTGCCAGCAGCTACGGGGGACCTGCTAACTATGGCTACACCTTC. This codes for CASSYGGPANYGYTF.

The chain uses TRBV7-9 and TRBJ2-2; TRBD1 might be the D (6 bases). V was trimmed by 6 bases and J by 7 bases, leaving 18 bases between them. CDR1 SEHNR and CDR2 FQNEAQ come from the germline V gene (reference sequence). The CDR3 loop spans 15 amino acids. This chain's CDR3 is CASSTNREGIGELFF. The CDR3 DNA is TGTGCCAGCAGTACGAACAGGGAAGGGATCGGGGAGCTGTTTTTT.

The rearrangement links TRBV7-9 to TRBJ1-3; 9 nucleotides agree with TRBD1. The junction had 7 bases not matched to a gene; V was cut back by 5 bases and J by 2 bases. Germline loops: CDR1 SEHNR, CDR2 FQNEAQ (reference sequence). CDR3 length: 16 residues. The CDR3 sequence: CASSPKDRGAGNTIYF. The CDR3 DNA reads TGTGCCAGCAGCCCCAAGGACAGGGGCGCTGGAAACACCATATATTTT.

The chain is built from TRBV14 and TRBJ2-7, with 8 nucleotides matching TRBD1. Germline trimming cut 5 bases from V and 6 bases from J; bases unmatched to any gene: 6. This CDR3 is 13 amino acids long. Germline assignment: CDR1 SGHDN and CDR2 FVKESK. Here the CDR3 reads CASSRTGKLEQYF. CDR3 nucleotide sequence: TGTGCCAGCAGCAGGACAGGGAAGCTCGAGCAGTACTTC.

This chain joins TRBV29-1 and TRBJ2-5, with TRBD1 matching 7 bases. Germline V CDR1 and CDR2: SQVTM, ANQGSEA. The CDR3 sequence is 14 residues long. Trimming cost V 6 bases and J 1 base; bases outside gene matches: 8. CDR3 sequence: CSVAEGQPQETQYF. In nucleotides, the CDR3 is TGCAGCGTGGCCGAGGGACAGCCCCAAGAGACCCAGTACTTC.

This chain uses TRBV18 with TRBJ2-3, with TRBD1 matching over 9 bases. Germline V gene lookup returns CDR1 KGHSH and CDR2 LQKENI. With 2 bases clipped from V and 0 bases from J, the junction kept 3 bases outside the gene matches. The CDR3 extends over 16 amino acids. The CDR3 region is CASSPGGTGSTDTQYF. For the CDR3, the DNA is TGTGCCAGCTCACCAGGCGGGACAGGGAGCACAGATACGCAGTATTTT.

CDR3 in DNA: TGTGCCAGCAGCACTATCCTAGCGGGGGGGCGCAATGAGCAGTTCTTC. Translating it yields CASSTILAGGRNEQFF. The V call is TRBV21-1, the J call TRBJ2-1; the table's D call, TRBD2, was not checked against the DNA. TRBV21-1 constitutes a pseudogene. CDR3 size: 16 residues.

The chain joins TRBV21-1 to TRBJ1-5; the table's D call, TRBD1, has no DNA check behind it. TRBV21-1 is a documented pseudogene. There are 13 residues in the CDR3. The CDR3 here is CASPRGINQPQHF. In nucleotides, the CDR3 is TGTGCCAGCCCAAGGGGGATTAATCAGCCCCAGCATTTT.

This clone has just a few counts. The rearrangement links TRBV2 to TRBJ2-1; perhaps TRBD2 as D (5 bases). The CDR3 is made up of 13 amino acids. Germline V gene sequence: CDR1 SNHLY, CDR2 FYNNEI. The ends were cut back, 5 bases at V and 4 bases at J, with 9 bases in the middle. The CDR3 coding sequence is TGTGCCAGCAGTCCCGGACTTTACAATGAGCAGTTCTTC. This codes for CASSPGLYNEQFF.

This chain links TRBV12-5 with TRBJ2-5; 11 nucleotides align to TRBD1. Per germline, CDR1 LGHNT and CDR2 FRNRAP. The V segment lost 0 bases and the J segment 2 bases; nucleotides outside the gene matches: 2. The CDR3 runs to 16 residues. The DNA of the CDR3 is TGTGCTAGTGGTTTGGTGGGGACAGGGGGGCAAGAGACCCAGTACTTC. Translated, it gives CASGLVGTGGQETQYF.

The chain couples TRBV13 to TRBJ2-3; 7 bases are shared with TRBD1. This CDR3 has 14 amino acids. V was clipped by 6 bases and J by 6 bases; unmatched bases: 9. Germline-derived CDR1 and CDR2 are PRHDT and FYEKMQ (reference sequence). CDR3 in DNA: TGTGCCAGCAGTTACAGGGGCCCCGTCGATACGCAGTATTTT. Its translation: CASSYRGPVDTQYF.

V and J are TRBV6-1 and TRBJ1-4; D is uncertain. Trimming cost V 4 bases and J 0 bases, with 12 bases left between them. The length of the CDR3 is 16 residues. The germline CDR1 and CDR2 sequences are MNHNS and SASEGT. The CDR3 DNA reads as TGTGCCAGCAGTGGTTTGTTTGGCACAACTAATGAAAAACTGTTTTTT. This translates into CASSGLFGTTNEKLFF.

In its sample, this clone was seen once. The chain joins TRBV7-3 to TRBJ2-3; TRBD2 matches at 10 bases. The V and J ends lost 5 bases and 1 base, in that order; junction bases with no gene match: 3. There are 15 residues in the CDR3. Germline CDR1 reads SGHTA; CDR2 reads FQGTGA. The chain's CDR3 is CASSPLAGGTDTQYF. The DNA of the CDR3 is TGTGCCAGCAGCCCCCTAGCGGGGGGCACAGATACGCAGTATTTT.

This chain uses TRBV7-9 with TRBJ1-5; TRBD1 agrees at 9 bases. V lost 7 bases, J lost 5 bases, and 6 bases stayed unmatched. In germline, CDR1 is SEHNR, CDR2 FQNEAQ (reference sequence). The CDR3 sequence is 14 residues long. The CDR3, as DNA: TGTGCCAGCAACCCGGACAGGGGCGATCAGCCCCAGCATTTT. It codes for CASNPDRGDQPQHF.

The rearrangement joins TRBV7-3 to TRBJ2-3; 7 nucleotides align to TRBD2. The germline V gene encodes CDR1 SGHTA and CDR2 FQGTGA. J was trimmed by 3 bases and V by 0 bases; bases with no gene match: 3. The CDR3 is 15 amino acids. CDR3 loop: CASSLTAGTTDTQYF. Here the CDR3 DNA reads TGTGCCAGCAGCTTAACAGCGGGGACGACAGATACGCAGTATTTT. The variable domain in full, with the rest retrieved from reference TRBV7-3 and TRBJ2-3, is GAGVSQTPSNKVTEKGKYVELRCDPISGHTALYWYRQSLGQGPEFLIYFQGTGAADDSGLPNDRFFAVRPEGSVSTLKIQRTERGDSAVYLCASSLTAGTTDTQYFGPGTRLTVL.

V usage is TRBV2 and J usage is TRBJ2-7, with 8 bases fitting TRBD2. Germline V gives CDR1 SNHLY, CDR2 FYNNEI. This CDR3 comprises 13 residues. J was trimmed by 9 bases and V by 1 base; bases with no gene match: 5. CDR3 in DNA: TGTGCCAGCAGTGAAGGACCCGGGAGGGGGCAGTACTTC. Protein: CASSEGPGRGQYF.

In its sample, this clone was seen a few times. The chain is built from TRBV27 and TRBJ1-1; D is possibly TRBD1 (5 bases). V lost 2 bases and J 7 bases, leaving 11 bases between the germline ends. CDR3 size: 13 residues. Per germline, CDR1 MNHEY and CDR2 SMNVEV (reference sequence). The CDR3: CASSLPGLGEAFF. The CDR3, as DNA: TGTGCCAGCAGTTTACCGGGACTAGGTGAAGCTTTCTTT.